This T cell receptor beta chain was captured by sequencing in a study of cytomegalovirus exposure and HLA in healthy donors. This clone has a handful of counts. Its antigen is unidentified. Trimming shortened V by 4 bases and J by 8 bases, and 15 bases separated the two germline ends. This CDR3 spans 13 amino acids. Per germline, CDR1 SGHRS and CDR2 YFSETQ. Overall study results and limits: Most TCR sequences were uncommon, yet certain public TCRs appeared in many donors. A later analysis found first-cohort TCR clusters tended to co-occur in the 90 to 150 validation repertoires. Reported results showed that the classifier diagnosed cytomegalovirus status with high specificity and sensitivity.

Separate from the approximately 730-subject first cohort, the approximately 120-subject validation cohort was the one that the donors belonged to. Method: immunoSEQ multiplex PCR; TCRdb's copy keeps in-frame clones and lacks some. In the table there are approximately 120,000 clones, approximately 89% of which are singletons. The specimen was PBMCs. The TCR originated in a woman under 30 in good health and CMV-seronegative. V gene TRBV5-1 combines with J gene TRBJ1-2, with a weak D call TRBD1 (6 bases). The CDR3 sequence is CASSNGQRPGYTF. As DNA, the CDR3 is TGCGCCAGCAGCAACGGACAGCGGCCAGGCTACACCTTC.